This T cell receptor beta chain derives from a study of blood T cell repertoires in COVID-19. Study-level information: The study drew acute and convalescent COVID-19 samples from the United States, Italy and Spain. T cells, B-cell-depleted T cells, or PBMCs provided the cDNA or gDNA that served as material.

Authors' data handling: How many nucleated cells were present was estimated from reference gene primer amplification. Some clones are missing from TCRdb's copy, which holds only in-frame ones; the method was immunoSEQ multiplex PCR. That table supplies the V and J calls and clone size; D and trimming were determined from the DNA. The sample records hundreds of thousands of clones, 88% being singletons. V lost 4 bases to trimming and J lost 3 bases, with 3 bases between them. In germline, CDR1 is LGHDT, CDR2 YNNKEL (reference sequence). There are 11 residues in the CDR3. Patients of the Seattle cohort, enrolled during active infection, were followed longitudinally.

Sequencing was performed on peripheral blood. This chain joins TRBV3-1 (or the pseudogene TRBV3-2) and TRBJ1-2; D gene uncertain. This receptor was taken from a woman in her 70s with COVID-19, enrolled during active disease. DNA for the CDR3: TGTGCCAGCAGCCGCGACTATGGCTACACCTTC. Encoded protein: CASSRDYGYTF.